The rows below give T cell receptor beta chains drawn from one sample of a study of vaccination and CD4 T cells after COVID-19. The antigens for these receptors are not known. TCRdb used MiXCR to reprocess the PCR reads, holding one entry per CDR3 protein. The sample lists around 10,000 distinct CDR3 sequences, around 28% occurring once. The specimen was CD4+ T cells from blood, cultured in vitro. These receptor sequences come from a human donor in good health. Both conserved end residues are part of each CDR3. Each record gives: J gene, clone size, D gene, V gene, CDR3 DNA, CDR3 protein. D genes are given only for firm matches. The size field is filled for only some rows; it gives once, few, many or a size class.

TRBJ2-1 | - | TRBD2 | TRBV4-3 | TGCGCCAGCAGCCGTGGTTCTCCCGGGACTAGCGGGAGTTGGCTTGAGCAGTTCTTC | CASSRGSPGTSGSWLEQFF
TRBJ2-7 | - | TRBD1 | TRBV18 | TGTGCCAGCTCACCACAGGGGACAGGGGGCTACGAGCAGTACTTC | CASSPQGTGGYEQYF
TRBJ2-4 | - | TRBD2 | TRBV20-1 | TGCAGTGCGCTAGCGGTGGTCGAAAACATTCAGTACTTC | CSALAVVENIQYF
TRBJ2-1 | few | - | TRBV5-4 | TGTGCCAGCAGCCCCCTGGTCTACAATGAGCAGTTCTTC | CASSPLVYNEQFF
TRBJ1-1 | medium-sized | TRBD1 | TRBV24-1 | TGTGCCACCAGTGATTCAGGGGGGACCACTGAAGCTTTCTTT | CATSDSGGTTEAFF
TRBJ1-2 | medium-sized | - | TRBV27 | TGTGCCAGCAGTTTAAGGGGGGGCGGCTACACCTTC | CASSLRGGGYTF
TRBJ2-2 | - | - | TRBV20-1 | TGCAGTGCTAGAGTCAGACAAGGAGAGGACACCGGGGAGCTGTTTTTT | CSARVRQGEDTGELFF
TRBJ2-5 | few | - | TRBV5-5 | TGTGCCAGCAGCTTGGGGGGGATGATGATGGAGACCCAGTACTTC | CASSLGGMMMETQYF
TRBJ2-7 | - | - | TRBV7-7 | TGTGCTAGCAGCTTAGCGATGGGGACGGAACCCTACGAGCAGTACTTC | CASSLAMGTEPYEQYF
TRBJ1-6 | - | - | TRBV12-3/TRBV12-4 | TGTGCCAGCAGCCAGGGGTACGGCTCACCCCTCCACTTT | CASSQGYGSPLHF
TRBJ1-2 | few | TRBD1 | TRBV24-1 | TGTGCCACCAGTGATTCCGGGACAGGGGGAAATGGCTACACCTTC | CATSDSGTGGNGYTF
TRBJ1-2 | few | - | TRBV11-2 | TGTGCCAGCAGCTCCGGGGCCTATGGCTACACCTTC | CASSSGAYGYTF
TRBJ2-1 | - | - | TRBV6-1 | TGTGCCAGCAGGGGAGGACACTCCAGCTCCTACAATGAGCAGTTCTTC | CASRGGHSSSYNEQFF
TRBJ2-7 | few | - | TRBV20-1 | TGCAGTGCCCGAGGAGGCCACTCCTACGAGCAGTACTTC | CSARGGHSYEQYF
TRBJ2-3 | - | - | TRBV20-1 | TGCAGTGCTAGCCATGGGAGACTAACCACAGATACGCAGTATTTT | CSASHGRLTTDTQYF
TRBJ2-7 | - | - | TRBV5-6 | TGTGCCAGCAGCTTGCGGCGGTCAACCTACGAGCAGTACTTC | CASSLRRSTYEQYF
TRBJ1-3 | - | - | TRBV28 | TGTGCCAGCAGTTTAATCCGATCAGACAACTCTGGAAACACCATATATTTT | CASSLIRSDNSGNTIYF
TRBJ1-1 | few | - | TRBV7-8 | TGTGCCAGCAGCACCATGGGAAGGAACACTGAAGCTTTCTTT | CASSTMGRNTEAFF
TRBJ2-5 | medium-sized | TRBD2 | TRBV5-1 | TGCGCCAGCAGCTCGGGACTAACAGAGACCCAGTACTTC | CASSSGLTETQYF
TRBJ1-5 | - | - | TRBV19 | TGTGCCAGTAGTATCGACCCTTTTTCTCGAGGGGATGGCCAGCCCCAGCATTTT | CASSIDPFSRGDGQPQHF
TRBJ2-7 | few | - | TRBV20-1 | TGCAGTGCTAGAGACAGGCTCCCCTACGAGCAGTACTTC | CSARDRLPYEQYF
TRBJ2-7 | - | TRBD2 | TRBV11-2 | TGTGCCAGCAGCTTACGTGGGAGGGACCCAATTTACGAGCAGTACTTC | CASSLRGRDPIYEQYF
TRBJ2-3 | - | - | TRBV20-1 | TGCAGTGCTAGAGATTCCGGGGCTGGAGATACGCAGTATTTT | CSARDSGAGDTQYF
TRBJ2-1 | few | TRBD2 | TRBV10-3 | TGTGCCACCTTGACTAGCGCGGCATTCTACAATGAGCAGTTCTTC | CATLTSAAFYNEQFF
TRBJ2-7 | - | - | TRBV7-8 | TGTGCCAGCAGCTTAGGCCAGCCATGGGAGAAAGGCTACGAGCAGTACTTC | CASSLGQPWEKGYEQYF
TRBJ1-5 | - | - | TRBV28 | TGTGCCAGCAGGGGGAGCGGGCAGCCCCAGCATTTT | CASRGSGQPQHF
TRBJ2-1 | - | TRBD2 | TRBV7-8 | TGTGCCAGCAGCCAACTAGCGGGGGTCTACAATGAGCAGTTCTTC | CASSQLAGVYNEQFF
TRBJ2-1 | - | - | TRBV7-3 | TGTGCCAGCGGCCCCGGGACCTTGTCCGATGAGCAGTTCTTC | CASGPGTLSDEQFF
TRBJ2-1 | - | - | TRBV29-1 | TGCAGCGTTCCCTCGTTCAGCTCCTACAATGAGCAGTTCTTC | CSVPSFSSYNEQFF
TRBJ1-5 | medium-sized | - | TRBV7-9 | TGTGCCAGCAGCCCCCAGGGTTTCAATCAGCCCCAGCATTTT | CASSPQGFNQPQHF
TRBJ2-4 | - | - | TRBV7-2 | TGTGCCAGCAGCTTAGGGGCGGGACTAAACATTCAGTACTTC | CASSLGAGLNIQYF
TRBJ2-7 | - | TRBD1 | TRBV6-1 | TGTGCCAGCAGTGGCCGGACAGGGCTGGAGCAGTACTTC | CASSGRTGLEQYF
TRBJ2-5 | few | - | TRBV19 | TGTGCCAGTAGTATACGGGGACCGCAGGAGACCCAGTACTTC | CASSIRGPQETQYF
TRBJ2-2 | - | TRBD2 | TRBV6-1 | TGTGCCAGCAGCGGGACTATCCCCAAATCCGGGGAGCTGTTTTTT | CASSGTIPKSGELFF
TRBJ1-3 | few | - | TRBV7-3 | TGTGCCAGCAGCCAAATGGCGGGGGCTAACACCATATATTTT | CASSQMAGANTIYF
TRBJ2-1 | - | TRBD2 | TRBV9 | TGTGCCAGCAGCAGGACTAGCGGGGTAGGGTCCTACAATGAGCAGTTCTTC | CASSRTSGVGSYNEQFF
TRBJ2-7 | - | - | TRBV7-8 | TGTGCCAGCAGCCCCCGTCAGGGGAAGCTGCGCTACGAGCAGTACTTC | CASSPRQGKLRYEQYF
TRBJ2-1 | - | TRBD2 | TRBV4-1 | TGCGCCAGCAGCCAAGTCAGACTAGCGGTCTACAATGAGCAGTTCTTC | CASSQVRLAVYNEQFF
TRBJ2-5 | - | - | TRBV19 | TGTGCCAGTAGTATCGGTCCGGGGCAAGAGACCCAGTACTTC | CASSIGPGQETQYF
TRBJ2-7 | once | TRBD1 | TRBV6-2/TRBV6-3 | TGTGCCAGCAGTTACAGGGACAGTGGATTTTTTGAGCAGTACTTC | CASSYRDSGFFEQYF
TRBJ2-7 | few | - | TRBV15 | TGTGCCACCAGCAGACCGGGACCCTCCTACGAGCAGTACTTC | CATSRPGPSYEQYF
TRBJ2-1 | - | TRBD1 | TRBV6-1 | TGTGCCAGCAGCGACCCTGGGACAGGGGGCTATGAGCAGTTCTTC | CASSDPGTGGYEQFF
TRBJ1-5 | few | - | TRBV6-2/TRBV6-3 | TGTGCCAGCAGTTTTAGGGTGGGTAGCAATCAGCCCCAGCATTTT | CASSFRVGSNQPQHF
TRBJ1-2 | few | - | TRBV6-4 | TGTGCCAGCACCCGACAGTTCCCCGCGAGAATTGATGGCTACACCTTC | CASTRQFPARIDGYTF
TRBJ2-6 | few | - | TRBV6-1 | TGTGCCAGCAGGGAGGGGGGCACTGGGGCCAACGTCCTGACTTTC | CASREGGTGANVLTF
TRBJ2-6 | - | - | TRBV20-1 | TGCAGTGCTAACGGAGGAAGCTCTGGGGCCAACGTCCTGACTTTC | CSANGGSSGANVLTF
TRBJ2-5 | - | - | TRBV6-1 | TGTGCCAGCAGTCACGGGACGGGGAAGTACCAAGAGACCCAGTACTTC | CASSHGTGKYQETQYF
TRBJ2-2 | - | TRBD1 | TRBV7-8 | TGTGCCAGCAGCCCACGACAGGGGATTAACACCGGGGAGCTGTTTTTT | CASSPRQGINTGELFF
TRBJ2-1 | once | - | TRBV15 | TGTGCCACCAGCAGAGATCGCGCTAACCCTAGGGAGCAGTTCTTC | CATSRDRANPREQFF
TRBJ1-2 | - | - | TRBV12-3/TRBV12-4 | TGTGCCAGCAGTTTCGCAGGGTTGGATGGCTACACCTTC | CASSFAGLDGYTF
TRBJ2-7 | - | - | TRBV15 | TGTGCCACCAGCAGAGATCGACAGCCTTCCTACGAGCAGTACTTC | CATSRDRQPSYEQYF
TRBJ2-7 | few | - | TRBV6-1 | TGTGCCAGCAGTCCCCCCCAGGGAAATCAGTACTTC | CASSPPQGNQYF